This T cell receptor (beta chain) stems from a study of blood T cell repertoires in COVID-19 (dated by TCRdb to 2019 to 2021). Regarding the research as a whole: Collaborator samples came from the United States, Italy and Spain and covered acute and convalescent phases of COVID-19. The prospective study material was composed of cDNA or gDNA derived from T cells, B-cell-depleted T cells, or PBMCs. The sample metadata nearly always contained a de-identified subject ID, COVID-19 status, age in years and sex. Deeply sampled blood TCRbeta repertoires from subjects exposed to, actively infected with, or recovered from COVID-19 were included in the dataset. Where available, HLA class I and class II types were taken from metadata supplied by the sample provider and were not determined by assay-based typing. The samples were drawn from two sources: the first 160 participants of the ongoing ImmuneRACE study, and fewer than 1,500 subjects contributed by 6 global collaborators. The repertoires were released in a freely available public database meant as a resource for research on the immune response to SARS-CoV-2. Here is what the overall study found, with its caveats: The amount of clinical and demographic metadata varied by source and participant and was provided uncurated.

The immunoSEQ Assay, a bias-controlled multiplex PCR, was used to amplify TCRbeta CDR3 regions from genomic DNA. Regarding the original processing steps: The number of nucleated cells in each sample was estimated by amplification of reference gene primers within the assay. Sequence reads were collapsed and filtered to measure the absolute abundance of every unique TCRbeta CDR3 rearrangement. For each sample, productive Simpson clonality was calculated by taking the square root of Simpson's diversity index across productive rearrangements. Held by TCRdb, this immuneACCESS table contains in-frame sequences only and omits some clones. Under half of the omission traces to an unresolved V gene where checked; the cause of the rest is unknown. V and J calls and clone size are those listed in that table; D and trimming were worked out from the DNA. This sample holds 110,000 to 150,000 clones; approximately 80% were observed only once. In total, the top ten clones hold under 2% of the sample.

For this clone: Its target antigen remains unknown. Base quality data are lacking; no much larger clone is found one base away.

Participants in the prospective study were enrolled through a virtual design, were aged roughly 18 to 90 years, and lived in roughly 25 United States geographic areas. In the prospective study, participants were assigned to cohorts based on the clinical history participants reported in a screening survey and a study questionnaire. A participant counted as exposed if, within 2 weeks of entering the study, that participant had been in contact with someone who had a PCR-confirmed or clinician-diagnosed COVID-19 case. Mobile phlebotomists in the prospective study collected whole blood, serum and a nasopharyngeal or oropharyngeal swab from every participant. Participants in the prospective study had the option to provide additional blood draws and questionnaires over a 2-month period. Before DNA extraction, blood samples from the prospective study were shipped at room temperature or frozen. The sample taken for sequencing was PBMCs or T cells enriched from blood (not recorded which). The receptor was isolated from a woman aged 18-29 years who had been exposed to COVID-19.

The DNA sequence follows: TGTGCTAGTGCCCCGGACAACTCCTACGAGCAGTACTTC. This encodes CASAPDNSYEQYF. The chain is assembled from TRBV12-5 and TRBJ2-7; TRBD1 is a possible D gene, resting on 5 matching bases. The germline V gene specifies LGHNT as CDR1 and FRNRAP as CDR2. The CDR3 holds 13 amino acids from the cysteine to the phenylalanine. Just CDR3 DNA is preserved here, 39 bases in frame from base 1. V is shortened by 7 bases, J by 0 bases, and the region joining them spans 10 bases.